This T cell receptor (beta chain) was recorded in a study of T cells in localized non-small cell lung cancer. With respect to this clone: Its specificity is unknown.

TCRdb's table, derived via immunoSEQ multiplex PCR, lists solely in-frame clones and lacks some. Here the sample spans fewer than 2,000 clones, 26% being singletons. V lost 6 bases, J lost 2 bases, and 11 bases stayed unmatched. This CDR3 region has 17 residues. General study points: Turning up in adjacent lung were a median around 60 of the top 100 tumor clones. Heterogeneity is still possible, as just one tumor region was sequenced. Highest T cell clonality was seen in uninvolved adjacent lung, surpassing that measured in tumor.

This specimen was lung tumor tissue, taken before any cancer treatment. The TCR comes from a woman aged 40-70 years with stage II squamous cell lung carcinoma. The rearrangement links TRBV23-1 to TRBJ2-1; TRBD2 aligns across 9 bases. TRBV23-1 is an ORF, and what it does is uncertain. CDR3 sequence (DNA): TGCGCCAGCAGCCAAGATAGGGCTAGCGGGACCTACAATGAGCAGTTCTTC. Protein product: CASSQDRASGTYNEQFF.